The 3 T cell receptor beta chains in this list originate from one sample, sequenced in a study of T cell repertoires in cytomegalovirus infection. From the reads, TCRdb called clonotypes with MiXCR, one entry per CDR3 protein. Of hundreds of thousands of distinct CDR3 sequences in the sample, roughly 46% were seen once. Their cognate antigens are unknown. The sequences come from cultured PBMCs, collected from culture after CMV antigen stimulation. The receptors here all came from a human donor in good health (CMV status not recorded). Some clones in this sample may be carry-over from other donors' samples.

The CDR3 DNA reads TGTGCCAGCAGCTTGCGTCAGCCGGGGCCCTACGAGCAGTACTTC. Its protein product is CASSLRQPGPYEQYF. This chain links TRBV5-5 with TRBJ2-7, with D tentatively TRBD1 or TRBD2 (5 bases each). CDR1 and CDR2 from the germline V gene are SGHKS and YYEKEE (reference sequence). CDR3 size: 15 residues. Deletions cut 1 base from V and 2 bases from J, with 13 bases between.

The chain uses TRBV19 and TRBJ1-2; the D is unclear. Germline CDR1 reads LNHDA; CDR2 reads SQIVND (reference sequence). Trimming pared 1 base from V and 6 bases from J, leaving 12 bases between. CDR3 length: 14 amino acids. The CDR3 coding sequence is TGTGCCAGTAGTATAGGAGGTCGGTGGAATGGCTACACCTTC. Its translation: CASSIGGRWNGYTF.

The chain carries TRBV2 and TRBJ2-7, with 7 bases matching TRBD1. Germline V lookup: CDR1 SNHLY, CDR2 FYNNEI. The junction had 2 bases not matched to a gene; V was cut back by 6 bases and J by 0 bases. The CDR3 consists of 13 residues. Here the CDR3 reads CASRGDSSYEQYF. The CDR3 nucleotides read TGTGCCAGCAGGGGGGACAGCTCCTACGAGCAGTACTTC. Filled out from reference TRBV2 and TRBJ2-7, the complete variable domain reads EPEVTQTPSHQVTQMGQEVILRCVPISNHLYFYWYRQILGQKVEFLVSFYNNEISEKSEIFDDQFSVERPDGSNFTLKIRSTKLEDSAMYFCASRGDSSYEQYFGPGTRLTVT.